The entry below gives a single TCR beta chain sequence along with its context. This specimen comes from a study of blood T cells in healthy people across ages. It was with a sample-barcoded 5' primer and a J-beta primer mix that a second PCR of roughly 6 to 11 cycles was run. TCRdb ran MiXCR on the 5' RACE reads and lists one entry per CDR3 protein. The table shows about 1.4 million distinct CDR3 sequences, with around 59% occurring only once. The CDR3 runs to 12 residues. V lost 0 bases and J 7 bases, leaving 4 bases between the germline ends. Germline loops: CDR1 MNHEY, CDR2 SVGEGT. The TCR sequence derives from a man aged 18 to 35 in good health. Specimen: blood. The rearrangement uses TRBV6-2 or TRBV6-3 and TRBJ2-1; the D is unclear. The CDR3 coding sequence is TGTGCCAGCAGTTACTCGTTAAATGAGCAGTTCTTC. Translating it yields CASSYSLNEQFF.